This T cell receptor (beta chain) was captured by sequencing in a study of T cell responses to AZD1222 COVID-19 vaccine. Study overall: Second-dose timings of about 4 or about 12 weeks were pooled. Study outcomes and limitations: Clonal diversity may have been underestimated in mostly white British donors. Spike-specific TCR breadth rose after two AZD1222 doses, and depth rose as well.

Germline V gene sequence: CDR1 LNHDA, CDR2 SQIVND (reference sequence). CDR3 length equals 14 residues. V was clipped by 2 bases and J by 8 bases, with 15 bases between them. The repertoire was sequenced with immunoSEQ multiplex PCR; TCRdb's copy has only in-frame clones and lacks some. Counted here are about 61,000 clones, around 90% occurring once; the ten biggest clones make up roughly 5%. As for this clone: The antigen remains undetermined.

The sequence came from an adult in good health. V usage is TRBV19 and J usage is TRBJ1-2, with no clear D. The sequenced sample was peripheral blood, obtained on day 0 of AZD1222 vaccination. CDR3 loop: CASSIQANSKGYTF. CDR3 DNA: TGTGCCAGTAGTATACAAGCCAATTCAAAGGGCTACACCTTC.